This T cell receptor beta chain was retrieved from a study of T-cell memory formation after mild COVID-19. Study results and limitations: CD4+ contracting clones were mainly CM and EM; CD8+ ones, EMRA.

V was clipped by 0 bases and J by 6 bases, with 11 bases between them. The germline gives CDR1 LGHNA, CDR2 YSLEER. This CDR3 comprises 14 residues. Each CDR3 protein is one row after TCRdb ran MiXCR on the 5' RACE reads. This repertoire shows about 500,000 distinct CDR3 sequences, roughly 22% found once; its top ten account for 9.5% to 15%. This clonotype showed up just a few times. The antigen is not known. V gene TRBV4-3 combines with J gene TRBJ2-5; D is unclear. Sample: PBMCs or a T cell subset sorted from them (not recorded which). The sequence was collected from an adult woman who had mild COVID-19 (a few samples of this study predate the infection). Cell type and time point are not known. DNA of the CDR3: TGCGCCAGCAGCCAAGATAGGGCTGTCAAGACCCAGTACTTC. This gives the protein CASSQDRAVKTQYF.